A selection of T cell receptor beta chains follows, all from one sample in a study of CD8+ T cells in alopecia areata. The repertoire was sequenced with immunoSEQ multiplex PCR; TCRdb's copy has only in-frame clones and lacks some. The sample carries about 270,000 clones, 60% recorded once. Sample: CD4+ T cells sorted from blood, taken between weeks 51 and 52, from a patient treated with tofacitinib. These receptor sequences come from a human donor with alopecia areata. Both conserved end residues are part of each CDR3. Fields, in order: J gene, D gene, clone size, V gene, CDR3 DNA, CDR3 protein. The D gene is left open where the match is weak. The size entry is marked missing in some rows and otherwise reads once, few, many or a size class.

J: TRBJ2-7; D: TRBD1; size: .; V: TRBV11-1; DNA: TGTGCCAGCAGCTTACACTCAACAGGGGTCTCCTCCTACGAGCAGTACTTC; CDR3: CASSLHSTGVSSYEQYF
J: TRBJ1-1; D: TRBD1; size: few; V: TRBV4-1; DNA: TGCGCCAGCAGCCAAGATGGGACAGGGGGCCTTGAAGCTTTCTTT; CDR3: CASSQDGTGGLEAFF
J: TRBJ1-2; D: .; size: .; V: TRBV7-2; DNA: TGTGCCAGCAGCTTGTACAGCCTCTCGAACCTCTATGGCTACACCTTC; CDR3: CASSLYSLSNLYGYTF
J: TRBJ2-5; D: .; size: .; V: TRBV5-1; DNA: TGCGCCAGCAGCGTGGGAGAGACCCAGTACTTC; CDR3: CASSVGETQYF
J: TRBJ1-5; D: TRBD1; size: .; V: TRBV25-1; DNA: TGTGCCAGCAGAGGACAGGGCCTCAATCAGCCCCAGCATTTT; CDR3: CASRGQGLNQPQHF
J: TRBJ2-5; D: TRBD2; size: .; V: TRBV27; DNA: TGTGCCAGCAGTTTACTAGCGGGGGAAGAGACCCAGTACTTC; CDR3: CASSLLAGEETQYF
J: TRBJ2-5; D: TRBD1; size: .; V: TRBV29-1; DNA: TGCAGCGTACCCACAGGGGGTTCTTCATCGGGTGAGACCCAGTACTTC; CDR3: CSVPTGGSSSGETQYF
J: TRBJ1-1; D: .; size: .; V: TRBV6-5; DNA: TGTGCCAGCAGGCCCAACCAGGGACCGAACACTGAAGCTTTCTTT; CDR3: CASRPNQGPNTEAFF
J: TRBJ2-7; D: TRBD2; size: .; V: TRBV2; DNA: TGTGCCAGCAGCCCCCGGACTAGCTCCCCCTACGAGCAGTACTTC; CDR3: CASSPRTSSPYEQYF
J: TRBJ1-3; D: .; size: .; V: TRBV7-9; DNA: TGTGCCAGCAGCTTTTACGAGTCCTCTGGAAACACCATATATTTT; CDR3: CASSFYESSGNTIYF
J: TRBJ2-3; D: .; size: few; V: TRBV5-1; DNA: TGCGCCAGCAGCCCTACTCCGGAAGGCACGCAGTATTTT; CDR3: CASSPTPEGTQYF
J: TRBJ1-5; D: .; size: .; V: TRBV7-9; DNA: TGTGCCAGCAGCTTATCAGGGGGCAATCAGCCCCAGCATTTT; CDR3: CASSLSGGNQPQHF
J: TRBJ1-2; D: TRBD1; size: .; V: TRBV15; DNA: TGTGCCACCAGCACGAGGGACAGGGAGTCGCCTAACTATGGCTACACCTTC; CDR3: CATSTRDRESPNYGYTF
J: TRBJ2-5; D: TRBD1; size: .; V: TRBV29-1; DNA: TGCAGCGTTGGCAGGCAGGGGGTGCCTCAAGAGACCCAGTACTTC; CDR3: CSVGRQGVPQETQYF
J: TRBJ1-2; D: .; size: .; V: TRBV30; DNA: TGTGCCTCCACGACAGGTTTCTATGGCTACACCTTC; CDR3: CASTTGFYGYTF
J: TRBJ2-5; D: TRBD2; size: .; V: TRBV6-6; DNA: TGTGCCAGCATGCGGGGGGGGGACCGCGAGACCCAGTACTTC; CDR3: CASMRGGDRETQYF
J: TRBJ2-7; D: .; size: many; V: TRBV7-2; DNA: TGTGCCAGCAGCTTACGCGGTTTGGGCTACGAGCAGTACTTC; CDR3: CASSLRGLGYEQYF
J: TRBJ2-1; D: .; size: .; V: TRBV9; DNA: TGTGCCAGCAGCCCCAGGGACAATGAGCAGTTCTTC; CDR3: CASSPRDNEQFF
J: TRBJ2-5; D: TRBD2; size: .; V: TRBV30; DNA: TGTGCCTGGAGTGTACTAGCGGGAGGGGAGACCCAGTACTTC; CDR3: CAWSVLAGGETQYF
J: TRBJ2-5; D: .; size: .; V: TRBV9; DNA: TGTGCCAGCAGCCCGGACGGGCGGGGCCCCCCCCAGTACTTC; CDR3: CASSPDGRGPPQYF
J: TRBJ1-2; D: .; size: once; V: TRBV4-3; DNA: TGCGCCAGCAGCCAATCCGGGACCGAGAACTATGGCTACACCTTC; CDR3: CASSQSGTENYGYTF
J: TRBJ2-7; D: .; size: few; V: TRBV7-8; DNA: TGTGCCAGCAGCTTAGCAAGCGGACCCTACGAGCAGTACTTC; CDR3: CASSLASGPYEQYF
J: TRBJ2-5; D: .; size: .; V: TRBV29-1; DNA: TGCAGCGTTGACGGCAGGGACAATCAAGAGACCCAGTACTTC; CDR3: CSVDGRDNQETQYF
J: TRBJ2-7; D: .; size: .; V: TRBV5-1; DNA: TGCGCCAGCAGCTTGGGGTTGGGCTACGAGCAGTACTTC; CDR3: CASSLGLGYEQYF
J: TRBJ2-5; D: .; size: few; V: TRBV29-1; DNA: TGCAGCGTTGGCAGCCCCACCCAAGAGACCCAGTACTTC; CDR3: CSVGSPTQETQYF
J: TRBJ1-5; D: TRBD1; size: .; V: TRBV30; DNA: TGTGCCTGGAGTGTAGGGGGCCGCCGCCGGCCCCAGCATTTT; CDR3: CAWSVGGRRRPQHF